What follows are 21 T cell receptor beta chains derived from one specimen sequenced in a study of cytomegalovirus exposure and HLA in healthy donors. PCR amplification relied on 60 Vbeta primers (plus 13 Jbeta primers). Sequencing was performed with immunoSEQ multiplex PCR; in TCRdb, only in-frame clones are kept and a portion is missing. The sample holds roughly 140,000 clones, approximately 85% seen once. Sequencing was performed on PBMCs. The origin of the receptors is a man aged 50 to 59 in good health and CMV-seropositive.

Regarding this clone: One junction end disagrees with the germline gene, perhaps due to a read error. This sequence joins TRBV7-9 and TRBJ2-2, with TRBD1 matching 7 bases. From germline, CDR1 is SEHNR and CDR2 FQNEAQ (reference sequence). The CDR3 has 14 residues. Written as DNA, the CDR3 is TGTTCCAGCAGCTTACAGGGGTTAACCGGGGAGCTGTTTTTT. It encodes CSSSLQGLTGELFF.

This clone was seen once. This chain joins TRBV5-1 and TRBJ2-1, with D maybe TRBD2 (5 bases). Germline V gene lookup returns CDR1 SGHRS and CDR2 YFSETQ. Trimming stripped 5 bases from V and 0 bases from J, with 15 bases between. There are 16 residues in the CDR3. The DNA for the CDR3 is TGCGCCAGCAGTGCCGGACTGGGATTCTCCTACAATGAGCAGTTCTTC. Translation: CASSAGLGFSYNEQFF.

This clone appeared a single time. Compared with germline, one end of the junction differs, possibly owing to a read error. The chain recombines TRBV7-9 with TRBJ1-2, with TRBD1 identical over 9 bases. The CDR3 contains 17 residues. Germline-derived CDR1 and CDR2 are SEHNR and FQNEAQ (reference sequence). CDR3 DNA sequence: TGTTCCAGCAGCACAATTAGGGGACAGGGAGACGACTATGGCTACACCTTC. It translates to CSSSTIRGQGDDYGYTF.

The table lists this clone with a few counts. V usage is TRBV6-1 and J usage is TRBJ2-3; TRBD1 matches at 8 bases. The CDR3 extends over 16 amino acids. The germline CDR1 and CDR2 sequences are MNHNS and SASEGT. V lost 6 bases to trimming and J lost 1 base; unmatched junction nucleotides: 9. The CDR3 protein is CASREQGVGGTDTQYF. CDR3 nucleotide sequence: TGTGCCAGCAGGGAACAGGGGGTGGGTGGCACAGATACGCAGTATTTT.

The V gene is TRBV5-4, the J gene TRBJ1-2; the D gene is possibly TRBD1 (5 bases). V gave up 0 bases and J gave up 3 bases, with 18 bases separating them. Germline V gene lookup returns CDR1 SGHNT and CDR2 YYREEE (reference sequence). There are 17 residues in the CDR3. The CDR3 spells CASSLGGVGSQYYGYTF. The CDR3 region has the DNA TGTGCCAGCAGCTTGGGGGGCGTGGGAAGCCAGTACTATGGCTACACCTTC.

This clone has just one count. The chain employs TRBV9 and TRBJ2-3, with 10 bases that match TRBD2. V lost 4 bases and J lost 1; bases outside the gene matches: 6. Germline V gives CDR1 SGDLS, CDR2 YYNGEE. The CDR3 length is 16 residues. The CDR3 coding sequence is TGTGCCAGCAGCATAGAAACTAGCGGGGGCACAGATACGCAGTATTTT. This sequence encodes CASSIETSGGTDTQYF.

The V call is TRBV7-2, the J call TRBJ1-1, with D unclear. Germline V gene sequence: CDR1 SGHTA, CDR2 FQGNSA. Trimming pared 4 bases from V and 1 base from J, leaving 13 bases between. There are 15 residues in the CDR3. The CDR3 nucleotides read TGTGCCAGCAGCTCTAGGATATCGAGGAACACTGAAGCTTTCTTT. Its protein product is CASSSRISRNTEAFF.

This clone was found a few times. The junction and the germline gene differ at one end; a read error may be behind it. CDR3 residues: CSSSLEPPDWENTEAFF. In DNA, the CDR3 is TGTTCCAGCAGCTTAGAGCCTCCGGACTGGGAGAACACTGAAGCTTTCTTT. This chain links TRBV7-9 with TRBJ1-1; D not resolved. CDR1 and CDR2 (germline): SEHNR, FQNEAQ (reference sequence). The CDR3 runs to 17 residues.

This clone is a singleton in its sample. This chain uses TRBV13 with TRBJ2-7; possibly TRBD2 for D (6 bases). This CDR3 has 15 residues. The V gene lost 0 bases and the J gene lost 0 bases, with 9 bases spanning the gap. Germline lookup yields CDR1 PRHDT and CDR2 FYEKMQ (reference sequence). In DNA form, the CDR3 reads TGTGCCAGCAGCTTAGGGTATAGCGGCTCCTACGAGCAGTACTTC. Its protein product is CASSLGYSGSYEQYF.

Notes on this clone: An end of the junction differs from the germline gene, which may be a read error. V is TRBV7-9 and J is TRBJ2-2; TRBD1 is a possible D gene (6 bases). This CDR3 is built from 16 residues. The germline V gene encodes CDR1 SEHNR and CDR2 FQNEAQ (reference sequence). CDR3 coding DNA: TGTTCCAGCAGATTAGTAGCAGGGGAGCCCACCGGGGAGCTGTTTTTT. It codes for CSSRLVAGEPTGELFF.

This clone was found a few times. The chain combines TRBV29-1 with TRBJ2-7, with D hard to call. The germline CDR1 and CDR2 sequences are SQVTM and ANQGSEA. This CDR3 spans 12 amino acids. Trimming cost V 1 base and J 4 bases, with 8 bases left between them. The CDR3, as DNA: TGCAGCGTTGAAGGGATCGGGTACGAGCAGTACTTC. Encoded protein: CSVEGIGYEQYF.

This chain uses TRBV18 with TRBJ2-1, with TRBD2 matching 11 bases. With V trimmed by 0 bases and J by 5 bases, 3 bases remained unmatched. CDR3 length: 16 residues. Germline CDR1 is KGHSH and CDR2 is LQKENI. CDR3 sequence: CASSPPVSGRDNEQFF. Here the CDR3 DNA reads TGTGCCAGCTCACCACCGGTTAGCGGGAGGGACAATGAGCAGTTCTTC.

The chain uses TRBV2 and TRBJ2-7; 7 bases fit TRBD1. This CDR3 spans 14 amino acids. The junction had 6 bases not matched to a gene; V was cut back by 6 bases and J by 1 base. Per the germline V gene, CDR1 is SNHLY and CDR2 is FYNNEI. The CDR3 sequence is CASRPGTVSYEQYF. The CDR3 bases are TGTGCCAGCAGACCCGGGACAGTGTCCTACGAGCAGTACTTC.

This chain uses TRBV11-2 with TRBJ2-2; D possibly corresponds to TRBD2 (6 bases). There are 14 residues in the CDR3. CDR1 and CDR2 from the germline V gene are SGHAT and FQNNGV. Trimming removed 5 bases at V and 1 base at J, with 8 bases between. CDR3 residues: CASSPGLNTGELFF. The DNA of the CDR3 is TGTGCCAGCAGCCCGGGACTGAACACCGGGGAGCTGTTTTTT.

The CDR3 spells CASSYVRGTEAFF. The DNA of the CDR3 is TGTGCCAGCAGTTACGTCAGGGGCACTGAAGCTTTCTTT. The chain recombines TRBV6-5 with TRBJ1-1, with TRBD1 as a possible D gene (6 bases). V was cut by 2 bases and J by 4 bases, with 8 bases left in between. This CDR3 region has 13 residues. Germline-derived CDR1 and CDR2 are MNHEY and SVGAGI.

This chain links TRBV9 with TRBJ2-5, with TRBD1 as a possible D gene (5 bases). The J call may be in error: the DNA end matches TRBJ2-7 better. The CDR3 spans 15 residues. CDR1 is SGDLS, CDR2 YYNGEE, per germline. CDR3: CASSVGQGTSYEQYF. The CDR3 DNA follows: TGTGCCAGCAGCGTAGGGCAGGGTACCTCCTACGAGCAGTACTTC.

The CDR3 DNA is TGTGCCAGCAGTCCCCGGACAGGGGGATTGAACACTGAAGCTTTCTTT. Amino acids: CASSPRTGGLNTEAFF. The chain links TRBV27 to TRBJ1-1; 10 nucleotides line up with TRBD1. The trim removed 5 bases at V and 0 bases at J, leaving 6 bases unmatched. The CDR3 totals 16 residues. Germline CDR1 reads MNHEY; CDR2 reads SMNVEV (reference sequence).

This chain links TRBV6-1 with TRBJ2-1; D may be TRBD2 (6 bases). Germline loops: CDR1 MNHNS, CDR2 SASEGT. With 2 bases removed from V and 3 bases from J, the gap between germline ends came to 29 bases. The CDR3 is 21 residues long. CDR3 sequence reads: CASSEMPGGSGPSPVYNEQFF. The CDR3 coding sequence is TGTGCCAGCAGTGAAATGCCCGGTGGTAGCGGCCCCTCCCCCGTCTACAATGAGCAGTTCTTC.

V gene TRBV4-1 combines with J gene TRBJ2-2, with D tentatively TRBD1 (5 bases). Germline V gene data show CDR1 as MGHRA and CDR2 as YSYEKL. Trimming stripped 1 base from V and 1 base from J, with 7 bases between. The CDR3 is 15 amino acids. CDR3 in amino acids: CASSQGQRNTGELFF. The CDR3 DNA sequence: TGCGCCAGCAGCCAAGGACAGAGGAACACCGGGGAGCTGTTTTTT.

Only a few counts were recorded for this clone. The junction differs from germline at one of its ends, possibly a read error. The rearrangement uses TRBV10-3 and TRBJ2-7, with D perhaps matching TRBD1 (5 bases). Germline V lookup: CDR1 ENHRY, CDR2 SYGVKD. The length of the CDR3 is 16 residues. CDR3 sequence: CASSEAHSWGPHEQYF. The CDR3 bases are TGTGCCAGCAGTGAAGCCCATAGTTGGGGCCCCCACGAGCAGTACTTC.

This clone was counted a few times. The chain has TRBV6-5 and TRBJ2-7; no firm D call. This CDR3 comprises 12 residues. Germline CDR1 reads MNHEY; CDR2 reads SVGAGI. Deletions cut 4 bases from V and 1 base from J, with 5 bases between. The CDR3 DNA sequence: TGTGCCAGCAGTTTACAGTCCTACGAGCAGTACTTC. This translates into CASSLQSYEQYF.